These 5 T cell receptor beta chains were sequenced from one sample in a study of T cell changes during pregnancy in multiple sclerosis. Data came from immunoSEQ multiplex PCR; TCRdb stores just in-frame clones and leaves some out. The sample lists 20,000 to 25,000 clones, 90% to 95% occurring once. The material sequenced was CD8+ T cells from peripheral blood mononuclear cells, taken in the third trimester of pregnancy. These receptors were collected from a female donor with multiple sclerosis, enrolled in a pregnancy study.

The genes are TRBV5-6 and TRBJ2-7; D perhaps matches TRBD1 (5 bases). In germline, CDR1 is SGHDT, CDR2 YYEEEE. The CDR3 runs 13 residues. Trimming pared 6 bases from V and 5 bases from J, leaving 15 bases between. CDR3 protein: CASTQGGGDEQYF. CDR3 DNA: TGTGCCAGCACCCAGGGCGGTGGGGACGAGCAGTACTTC.

This rearrangement joins TRBV20-1 to TRBJ1-1; D not certain. CDR1 and CDR2 (germline): DFQATT, SNEGSKA (reference sequence). V was clipped by 0 bases and J by 6 bases, with 5 bases between them. The CDR3 is 11 residues long. CDR3 region: CSARESAEAFF. CDR3 DNA: TGCAGTGCTAGAGAAAGCGCTGAAGCTTTCTTT.

The gene calls are TRBV15 and TRBJ2-7; TRBD1 aligns across 7 bases. The V gene's germline CDR1 is LNHNV and CDR2 YYDKDF (reference sequence). J gave up 0 bases and V 3 bases, and 2 bases lay outside the gene matches. This CDR3 comprises 14 residues. DNA for the CDR3: TGTGCCACCAGCAGCCGGGACAGCTCCTACGAGCAGTACTTC. Protein: CATSSRDSSYEQYF.

The chain links TRBV2 to TRBJ1-2; D unclear. V was trimmed by 7 bases and J by 0 bases, leaving 9 bases between them. The CDR3 is 13 residues long. Germline CDR1 SNHLY, CDR2 FYNNEI. The DNA for the CDR3 is TGTGCCAGCACCTCGGCGGCTAACTATGGCTACACCTTC. Amino acids: CASTSAANYGYTF.

V gene TRBV28 combines with J gene TRBJ2-7; 11 bases line up with TRBD1. This CDR3 comprises 16 residues. V was clipped by 0 bases and J by 3 bases; unmatched bases: 4. Germline V CDR1 and CDR2: MDHEN, SYDVKM. The CDR3 region is CASSLWGDRGNYEQYF. In nucleotides, the CDR3 is TGTGCCAGCAGTTTATGGGGGGACAGGGGGAACTACGAGCAGTACTTC.